One TCR beta chain is described in this entry. One end of the junction varies from germline; a read error may be responsible. This entry belongs to a study of blood T cell repertoires in COVID-19. Across the study: Specimens from acute and convalescent COVID-19 originated in the United States, Italy and Spain.

The germline V gene encodes CDR1 LGHDT and CDR2 YNNKEL (reference sequence). The CDR3 runs 14 residues. Clones were read by immunoSEQ multiplex PCR, and TCRdb kept only the in-frame ones, dropping some. In the table there are under 300,000 clones, approximately 91% of which are singletons. The sequence was collected from a woman aged 40 to 49 who had recovered from COVID-19. The V and J genes are TRBV3-1 (or the pseudogene TRBV3-2) and TRBJ2-1, with 9 bases aligning to TRBD1. The material sequenced was peripheral blood. CDR3 in amino acids: CASSPRDREQAVVF. The CDR3 DNA is TGTGCCAGCAGCCCCCGGGACAGGGAGCAAGCAGTGGTCTTC.